This T cell receptor (beta chain) was observed in a study of T cells in Graves' hyperthyroidism and ophthalmopathy. This clonotype was observed a handful of times. Amplified TCR beta CDR3 regions came from RNA transcripts. The HTBI set primed first-round TCR CDR3 RT-PCR. MiXCR, applied by TCRdb to the multiplex PCR reads, yields one record per CDR3 protein. The data contain under 350,000 distinct CDR3 sequences, over 15% of them singletons. From germline, CDR1 is SGHVS and CDR2 FNYEAQ. This CDR3 region has 15 residues. With 3 bases clipped from V and 3 bases from J, the junction kept 4 bases outside the gene matches.

This sequence originates from a woman aged 60-75 years with Graves' ophthalmopathy. Sequencing used blood. The rearrangement links TRBV7-6 to TRBJ1-2; TRBD1 aligns across 10 bases. The CDR3 DNA reads as TGTGCCAGCAGCTTCGAGACAGGGGGCGACTATGGCTACACCTTC. This gives the protein CASSFETGGDYGYTF.